Here is one TCR beta chain with its context. What it binds is not known. Described time point: peripheral blood 6 weeks after treatment start. Only in-frame clones appear in the TCRdb table, and some are missing; sequencing was by immunoSEQ multiplex PCR. The repertoire holds about 51,000 clones, with 88% as singletons. These data belong to a study of PD-L1 blockade in urothelial cancer. Study details: Twenty-five of 29 patients were males with bladder-origin urothelial cancer. Blood analysis occurred 3 weeks (second dose) and 6 weeks after treatment start.

From germline, CDR1 is WNHNN and CDR2 SYGVQD (reference sequence). This CDR3 spans 13 amino acids. Deletions cut 0 bases from V and 10 bases from J, with 11 bases between. Overall study findings and caveats: For durable-benefit patients, tumor-associated blood clones expanded more at 3 weeks.

The rearrangement links TRBV10-1 to TRBJ2-3; D call uncertain. This material consisted of PBMCs, taken around atezolizumab (anti-PD-L1) treatment. This receptor was identified in a man aged 55 to 70 with urothelial cancer. CDR3 in amino acids: CASSESTARAQYF. The CDR3 DNA follows: TGCGCCAGCAGTGAGTCGACCGCTCGGGCGCAGTATTTT.